The 12 T cell receptor beta chains listed next were all sequenced from one sample in a study of Graves' ophthalmopathy and Graves' hyperthyroidism. Researchers took RNA transcripts and amplified TCR beta CDR3 regions from them. First-round RT-PCR with HTBI primers preceded a second-round multiplex PCR. TCRdb fed the multiplex PCR reads into MiXCR, producing one record per CDR3 protein. The table shows over a million distinct CDR3 sequences, with 35% to 40% occurring only once. The material sequenced was peripheral blood or thyroid tissue (not recorded which). These receptors were obtained from an adult man with Graves' hyperthyroidism.

Worth noting for this clonotype: Without the conserved terminal phenylalanine or tryptophan, this CDR3 likely stems from a read error. The gene calls are TRBV29-1 and TRBJ1-1; the match to TRBD1 covers 7 bases. Germline V gene data show CDR1 as SQVTM and CDR2 as ANQGSEA. V gave up 4 bases and J gave up 1 base; unmatched junction bases: 6. This CDR3 is built from 14 residues. For the CDR3, the DNA is TGCAGCGTTGCAAGGGGGCGGTGGAACACTGAAGCTTTCTCT. Its translation is CSVARGRWNTEAFS.

This sequence joins TRBV7-9 and TRBJ1-3; maybe TRBD1 (5 bases). Trimming took 1 base from V and 2 from J, leaving 21 bases between them. The CDR3 is made up of 19 amino acids. Germline assignment: CDR1 SEHNR and CDR2 FQNEAQ (reference sequence). The CDR3 spells CASSLDSPGAGYAGNTIYF. CDR3 nucleotides: TGTGCCAGCAGCTTAGATTCCCCCGGGGCAGGCTATGCTGGAAACACCATATATTTT.

The chain couples TRBV19 to TRBJ1-4; a possible D gene is TRBD1 (6 bases). Looked up from germline, CDR1 is LNHDA and CDR2 is SQIVND (reference sequence). There are 15 residues in the CDR3. V dropped 5 bases and J dropped 3 bases, with 13 bases sitting between them. The CDR3 DNA reads TGTGCCAGTAGTTCACAGGGAGCTTCTAATGAAAAACTGTTTTTT. It codes for CASSSQGASNEKLFF.

At least ten counts were recorded for this clonotype. The V call is TRBV7-8, the J call TRBJ1-1; D remains ambiguous. Germline V lookup: CDR1 SGHVS, CDR2 FQNEAQ. Trimming removed 8 bases at V and 2 bases at J, with 12 bases between. There are 13 residues in the CDR3. CDR3 nucleotides: TGTGCCAGCGCCCTAAGGGCCAACACTGAAGCTTTCTTT. Protein product: CASALRANTEAFF.

This clonotype was seen only once. This CDR3 reads CASNKPGTATNEKLFF. In DNA, the CDR3 is TGTGCCAGCAATAAACCCGGGACAGCAACTAATGAAAAACTGTTTTTT. The V call is TRBV12-3 or TRBV12-4, the J call TRBJ1-4; 7 bases fit TRBD1. This CDR3 is 16 amino acids long. The V segment lost 7 bases and the J segment 0 bases; nucleotides outside the gene matches: 8.

With respect to this clonotype: Just one base apart from a much larger clone, this may be a read error. The chain's CDR3 is CSGPGAGDERYF. The CDR3, as DNA: TGCAGTGGTCCCGGTGCGGGGGACGAGCGGTACTTC. The V call is TRBV20-1, the J call TRBJ2-7; the match to TRBD2 covers 7 bases. Germline CDR1 and CDR2: DFQATT and SNEGSKA (reference sequence). This CDR3 has 12 residues.

This clonotype was observed a handful of times. The V and J genes are TRBV24-1 and TRBJ2-3; a weak D match, TRBD1 (6 bases). The CDR3 has 16 residues. The germline CDR1 and CDR2 sequences are KGHDR and SFDVKD. V gave up 4 bases and J gave up 1 base, with 14 bases separating them. The CDR3 reads CATSDPQGMGTDTQYF. In DNA form, the CDR3 reads TGTGCCACCAGTGACCCCCAGGGGATGGGCACAGATACGCAGTATTTT.

The chain links TRBV11-2 to TRBJ1-4; D may be TRBD1 (5 bases). The CDR3 totals 14 residues. V was trimmed by 5 bases and J by 8 bases, leaving 15 bases between them. Germline-derived CDR1 and CDR2 are SGHAT and FQNNGV. DNA of the CDR3: TGTGCCAGCAGCGCGGGGGGGACGGCAGAAAAACTGTTTTTT. Protein product: CASSAGGTAEKLFF.

This clonotype appeared many times. CDR3 amino acids: CASSSLPGGYEQYF. CDR3 nucleotide sequence: TGTGCCAGCAGCTCCCTCCCAGGGGGGTACGAGCAGTACTTC. The rearrangement links TRBV14 to TRBJ2-7; possible D gene TRBD1, 7 bases. CDR1 and CDR2 (germline): SGHDN, FVKESK. The CDR3 runs 14 residues. V was clipped by 5 bases and J by 4 bases, with 15 bases between them.

V and J are TRBV6-5 and TRBJ2-2; 7 bases map to TRBD1. Germline loops: CDR1 MNHEY, CDR2 SVGAGI. This CDR3 is 14 amino acids long. After removal of 2 bases from V and 3 bases from J, the junction contained 0 bases not matched to a gene. Here the CDR3 DNA reads TGTGCCAGCAGTTACGACAGGGACACCGGGGAGCTGTTTTTT. Translating gives CASSYDRDTGELFF.

The V gene is TRBV15, the J gene TRBJ2-7, with 13 bases matching TRBD2. This CDR3 region has 15 residues. Germline assignment: CDR1 LNHNV and CDR2 YYDKDF (reference sequence). The V and J ends lost 5 bases and 3 bases, in that order; junction bases with no gene match: 4. CDR3 DNA sequence: TGTGCCACCAGCGGCGGGACTAGCGGGATCTACGAGCAGTACTTC. It yields the protein CATSGGTSGIYEQYF.

This clonotype was observed many times. The chain links TRBV5-5 to TRBJ2-7; D is perhaps TRBD1 (5 bases). Trimming stripped 0 bases from V and 2 bases from J, with 9 bases between. Germline V CDR1 and CDR2: SGHKS, YYEKEE (reference sequence). This CDR3 spans 14 amino acids. The CDR3 loop is CASSLGGTPYEQYF. The CDR3 bases are TGTGCCAGCAGCTTGGGGGGCACGCCCTACGAGCAGTACTTC.